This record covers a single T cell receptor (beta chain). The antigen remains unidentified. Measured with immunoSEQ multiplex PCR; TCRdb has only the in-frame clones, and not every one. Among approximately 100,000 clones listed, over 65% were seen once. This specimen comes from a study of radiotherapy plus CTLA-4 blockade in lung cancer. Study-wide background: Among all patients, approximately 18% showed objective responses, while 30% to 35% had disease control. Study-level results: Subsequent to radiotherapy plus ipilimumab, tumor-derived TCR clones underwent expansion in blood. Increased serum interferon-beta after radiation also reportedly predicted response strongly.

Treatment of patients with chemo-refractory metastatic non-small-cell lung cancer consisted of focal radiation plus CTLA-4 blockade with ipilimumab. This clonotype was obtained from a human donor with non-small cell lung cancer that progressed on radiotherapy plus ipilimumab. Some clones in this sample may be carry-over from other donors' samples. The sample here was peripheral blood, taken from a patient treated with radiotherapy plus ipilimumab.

CDR3 protein: CASSRPTDTQYF. The CDR3, as DNA: TGCGCCAGCAGCCGCCCCACAGATACGCAGTATTTT. V usage is TRBV5-1 and J usage is TRBJ2-3; no definite D call. Per the germline V gene, CDR1 is SGHRS and CDR2 is YFSETQ. The CDR3 runs to 12 residues. Trimming left V 4 bases short and J 2 bases short, with 5 bases between. Full variable domain (rest looked up from reference TRBV5-1 and TRBJ2-3): KAGVTQTPRYLIKTRGQQVTLSCSPISGHRSVSWYQQTPGQGLQFLFEYFSETQRNKGNFPGRFSGRQFSNSRSEMNVSTLELGDSALYLCASSRPTDTQYFGPGTRLTVL.